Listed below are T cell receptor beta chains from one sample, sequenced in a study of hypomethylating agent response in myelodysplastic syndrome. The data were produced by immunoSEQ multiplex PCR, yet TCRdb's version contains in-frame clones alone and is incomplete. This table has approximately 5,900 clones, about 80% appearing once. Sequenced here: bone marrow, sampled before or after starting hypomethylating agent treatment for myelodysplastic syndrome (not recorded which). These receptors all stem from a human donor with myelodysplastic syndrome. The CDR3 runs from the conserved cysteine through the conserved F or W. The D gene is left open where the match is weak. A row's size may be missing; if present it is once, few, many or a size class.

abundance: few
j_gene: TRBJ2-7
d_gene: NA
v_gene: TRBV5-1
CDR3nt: TGCGCCAGCAGCTTGATCCCGGGCCCCTACGAGCAGTACTTC
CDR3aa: CASSLIPGPYEQYF

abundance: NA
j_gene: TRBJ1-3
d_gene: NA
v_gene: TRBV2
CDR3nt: TGTGCCAGCAGTGAAGGGACTCATCTAGGAAACACCATATATTTT
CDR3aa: CASSEGTHLGNTIYF

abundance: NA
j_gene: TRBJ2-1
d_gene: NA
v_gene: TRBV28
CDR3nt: TGTGCCAGCAGTTTAGTCATCAACAATGAGCAGTTCTTC
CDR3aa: CASSLVINNEQFF

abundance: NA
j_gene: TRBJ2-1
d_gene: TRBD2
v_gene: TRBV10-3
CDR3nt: TGTGCCGCCGAGAGACTAGCGGGATACAATGAGCAGTTCTTC
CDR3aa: CAAERLAGYNEQFF

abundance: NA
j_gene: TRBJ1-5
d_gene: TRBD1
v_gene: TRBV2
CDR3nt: TGTGCCAGCAGCACCGGGACAGATCAGCCCCAGCATTTT
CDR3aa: CASSTGTDQPQHF

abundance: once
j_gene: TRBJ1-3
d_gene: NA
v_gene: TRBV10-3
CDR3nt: TGTGCCAGCCTAGGTTCGGGAAACACCATATATTTT
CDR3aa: CASLGSGNTIYF

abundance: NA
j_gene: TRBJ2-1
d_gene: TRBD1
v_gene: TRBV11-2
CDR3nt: TGTGCCAGCAGCTTAGGTCAGGGGGAGTACAATGAGCAGTTCTTC
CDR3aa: CASSLGQGEYNEQFF

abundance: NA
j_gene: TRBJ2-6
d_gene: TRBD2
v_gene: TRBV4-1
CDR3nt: TGCGCCAGCAGCCAAGTACCTAGCGGGGGGGCGGGAGGGGCCAACGTCCTGACTTTC
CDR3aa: CASSQVPSGGAGGANVLTF

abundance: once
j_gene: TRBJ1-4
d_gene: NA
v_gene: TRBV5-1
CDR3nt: TGCGCCAGCAGCGGGGGACTCGGCGAAAAACTGTTTTTT
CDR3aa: CASSGGLGEKLFF

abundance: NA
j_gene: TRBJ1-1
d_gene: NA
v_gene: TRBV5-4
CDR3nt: TGTGCCAGCGGCCCAAGGGAGGGCGGAACTGAAGCTTTCTTT
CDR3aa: CASGPREGGTEAFF

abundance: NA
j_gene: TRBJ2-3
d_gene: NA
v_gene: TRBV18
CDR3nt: TGTGCCAGCTCACTGGTGACAGGCCCTACAGATACGCAGTATTTT
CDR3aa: CASSLVTGPTDTQYF

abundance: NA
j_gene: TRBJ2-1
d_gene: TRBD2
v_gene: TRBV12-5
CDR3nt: TGTGCTAGTGGTCCCTTCTTCGCGGGAGGGAACTACAATGAGCAGTTCTTC
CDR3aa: CASGPFFAGGNYNEQFF

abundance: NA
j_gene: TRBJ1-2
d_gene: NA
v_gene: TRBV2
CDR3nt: TGTGCCAGCAGTTACCGGGACATCGGATTCTATGGCTACACCTTC
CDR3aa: CASSYRDIGFYGYTF

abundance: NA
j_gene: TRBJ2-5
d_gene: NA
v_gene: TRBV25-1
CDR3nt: TGTGCCAGCAGTGGGGGGGAGACCCAGTACTTC
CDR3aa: CASSGGETQYF

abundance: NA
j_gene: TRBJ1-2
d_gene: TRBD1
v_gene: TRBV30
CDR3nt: TGTGCCTGGAGTCCGCTGGGACAGGGCAGCTATGGCTACACCTTC
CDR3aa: CAWSPLGQGSYGYTF

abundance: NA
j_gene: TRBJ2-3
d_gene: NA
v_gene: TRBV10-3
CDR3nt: TGTGCCATCAGTGGAGCGGCTGGAAGCACAGATACGCAGTATTTT
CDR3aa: CAISGAAGSTDTQYF

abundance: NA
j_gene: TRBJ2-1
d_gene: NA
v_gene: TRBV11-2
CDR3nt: TGTGCCAGCAGCTTAGAGCGGGGAACGTACAATGAGCAGTTCTTC
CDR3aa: CASSLERGTYNEQFF

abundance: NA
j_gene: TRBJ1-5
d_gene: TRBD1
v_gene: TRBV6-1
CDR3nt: TGTGCCAGCAGTTTACTAACAGGGGGCAATCAGCCCCAGCATTTT
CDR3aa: CASSLLTGGNQPQHF

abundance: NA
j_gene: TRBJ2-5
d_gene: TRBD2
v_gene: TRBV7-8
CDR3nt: TGTGCCAGCAGCTTATATGGCGGGGGGTCGGAGACCCAGTACTTC
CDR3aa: CASSLYGGGSETQYF

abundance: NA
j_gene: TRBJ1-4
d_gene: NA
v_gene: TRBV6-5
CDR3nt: TGTGCCAGCAGCCCCCAGTCAACTAATGAAAAACTGTTTTTT
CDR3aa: CASSPQSTNEKLFF

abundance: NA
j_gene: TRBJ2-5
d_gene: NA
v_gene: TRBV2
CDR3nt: TGTGCCAGCAGCCAAGGGACTTACCAAGAGACCCAGTACTTC
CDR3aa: CASSQGTYQETQYF

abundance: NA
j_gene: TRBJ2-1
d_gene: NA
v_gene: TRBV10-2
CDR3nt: TGCGCCAGCAAGGGGCGCCCCTACAATGAGCAGTTCTTC
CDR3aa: CASKGRPYNEQFF

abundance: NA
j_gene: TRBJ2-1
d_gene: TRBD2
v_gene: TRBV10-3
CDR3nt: TGTGCCATCAGTGACCCCGGGGGGTATGTGCAGTTCTTC
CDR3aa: CAISDPGGYVQFF

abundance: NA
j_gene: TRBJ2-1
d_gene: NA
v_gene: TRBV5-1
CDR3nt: TGCGCCAGCAGTTTCCGTGTGGATGAGCAGTTCTTC
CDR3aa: CASSFRVDEQFF

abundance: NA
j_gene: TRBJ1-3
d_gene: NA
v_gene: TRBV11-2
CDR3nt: TGTGCCAGCAGCTTATTCGCACAGAGAAACACCATATATTTT
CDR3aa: CASSLFAQRNTIYF

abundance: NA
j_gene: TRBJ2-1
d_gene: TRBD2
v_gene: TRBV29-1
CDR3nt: TGCAGCGTTGAGGATACTAGCGCTCCCGTCAATGAGCAGTTCTTC
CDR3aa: CSVEDTSAPVNEQFF

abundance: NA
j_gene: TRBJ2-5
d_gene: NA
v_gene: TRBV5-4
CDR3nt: TGTGCCAGCAGCTTGGACCCGCAAGAGACCCAGTACTTC
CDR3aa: CASSLDPQETQYF

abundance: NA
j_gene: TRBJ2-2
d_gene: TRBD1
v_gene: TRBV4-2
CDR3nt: TGTGCCAGCAGCCAAGATGATGAGGGGGCGGAGGCGAACACCGGGGAGCTGTTTTTT
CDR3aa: CASSQDDEGAEANTGELFF

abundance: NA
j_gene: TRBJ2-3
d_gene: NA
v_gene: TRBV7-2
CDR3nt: TGTGCCAGCAGACGACGAGGGGGCACAGATACGCAGTATTTT
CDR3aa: CASRRRGGTDTQYF

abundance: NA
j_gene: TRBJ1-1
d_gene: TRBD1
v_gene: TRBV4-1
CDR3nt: TGTGCCAGCAGCCCGACAGGGGGGCGAGATGAAGCTTTCTTT
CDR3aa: CASSPTGGRDEAFF

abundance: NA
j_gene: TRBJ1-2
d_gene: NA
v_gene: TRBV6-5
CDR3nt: TGTGCCAGCAGTTACAGGGGAACGGAGGATGGCTACACCTTC
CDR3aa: CASSYRGTEDGYTF